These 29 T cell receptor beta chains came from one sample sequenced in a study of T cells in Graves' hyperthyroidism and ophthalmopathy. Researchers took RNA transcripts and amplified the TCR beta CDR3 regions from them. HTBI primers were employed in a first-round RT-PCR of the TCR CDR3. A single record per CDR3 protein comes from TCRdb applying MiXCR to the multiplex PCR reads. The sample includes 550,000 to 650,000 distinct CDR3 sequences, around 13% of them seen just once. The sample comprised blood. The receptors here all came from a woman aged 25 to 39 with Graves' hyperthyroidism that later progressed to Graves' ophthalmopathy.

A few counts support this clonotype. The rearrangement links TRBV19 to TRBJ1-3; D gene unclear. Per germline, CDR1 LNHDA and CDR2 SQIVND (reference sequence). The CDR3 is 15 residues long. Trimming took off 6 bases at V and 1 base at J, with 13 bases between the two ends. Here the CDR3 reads CASSRVTSSGNTIYF. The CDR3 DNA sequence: TGTGCCAGTAGCCGCGTCACCTCATCTGGAAACACCATATATTTT. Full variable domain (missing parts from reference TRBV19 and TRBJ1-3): DGGITQSPKYLFRKEGQNVTLSCEQNLNHDAMYWYRQDPGQGLRLIYYSQIVNDFQKGDIAEGYSVSREKKESFPLTVTSAQKNPTAFYLCASSRVTSSGNTIYFGEGSWLTVV.

The CDR3 spells CAIRTGGPEAFF. The CDR3 bases are TGTGCCATCAGAACAGGGGGGCCTGAAGCTTTCTTT. V and J are TRBV10-3 and TRBJ1-1; 8 bases map to TRBD1. The germline CDR1 and CDR2 sequences are ENHRY and SYGVKD. This CDR3 is built from 12 residues. After removal of 6 bases from V and 6 bases from J, the junction contained 3 bases not matched to a gene.

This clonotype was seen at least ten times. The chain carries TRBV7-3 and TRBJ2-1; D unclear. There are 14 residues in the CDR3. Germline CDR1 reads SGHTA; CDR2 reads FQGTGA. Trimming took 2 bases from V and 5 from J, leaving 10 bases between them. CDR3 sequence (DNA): TGTGCCAGCAGCTTAGTGGGCCCCAACAATGAGCAGTTCTTC. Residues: CASSLVGPNNEQFF.

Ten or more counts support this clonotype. The CDR3 region has the DNA TGTGCCATCACCATTGGGGACAGGGGGACTGGGGCCAACGTCCTGACTTTC. Translated: CAITIGDRGTGANVLTF. The chain has TRBV10-3 and TRBJ2-6, with 11 bases matching TRBD1. The germline CDR1 and CDR2 sequences are ENHRY and SYGVKD. The CDR3 extends over 17 amino acids. V lost 7 bases to trimming and J lost 2 bases; unmatched junction nucleotides: 7.

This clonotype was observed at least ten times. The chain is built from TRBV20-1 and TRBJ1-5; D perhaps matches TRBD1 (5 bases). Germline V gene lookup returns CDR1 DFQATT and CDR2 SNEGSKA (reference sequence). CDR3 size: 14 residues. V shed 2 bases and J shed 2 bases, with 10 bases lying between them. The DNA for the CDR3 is TGCAGTGCTAGATCCCAGGGAGGCAATCAGCCCCAGCATTTT. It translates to CSARSQGGNQPQHF.

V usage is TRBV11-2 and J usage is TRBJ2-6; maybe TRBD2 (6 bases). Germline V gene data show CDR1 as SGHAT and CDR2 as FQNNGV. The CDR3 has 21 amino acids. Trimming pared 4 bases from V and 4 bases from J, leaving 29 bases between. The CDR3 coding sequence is TGTGCCAGCAGCTCCATAATTCATATAGTGGGGCGGAGGGGAGGGGCCAACGTCCTGACTTTC. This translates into CASSSIIHIVGRRGGANVLTF.

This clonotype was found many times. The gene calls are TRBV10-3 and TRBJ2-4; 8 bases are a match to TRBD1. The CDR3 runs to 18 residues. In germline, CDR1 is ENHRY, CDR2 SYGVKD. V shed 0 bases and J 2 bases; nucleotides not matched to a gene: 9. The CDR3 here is CAISESMLRTGTKNIQYF. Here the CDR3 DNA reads TGTGCCATCAGTGAGTCGATGCTTAGGACAGGGACCAAAAACATTCAGTACTTC.

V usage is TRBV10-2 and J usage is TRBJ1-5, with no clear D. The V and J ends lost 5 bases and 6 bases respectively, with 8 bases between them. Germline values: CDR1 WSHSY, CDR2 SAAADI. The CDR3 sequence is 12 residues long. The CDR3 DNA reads TGCGCCAGCAGTTCGCCGGTTCAGCCCCAGCATTTT. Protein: CASSSPVQPQHF.

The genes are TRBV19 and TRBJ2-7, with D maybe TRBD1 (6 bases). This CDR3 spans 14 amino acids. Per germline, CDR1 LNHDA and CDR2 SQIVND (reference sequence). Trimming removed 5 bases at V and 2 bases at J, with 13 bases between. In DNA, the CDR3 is TGTGCCAGTAGTGGGGGTTCAGGGGCCTACGAGCAGTACTTC. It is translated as CASSGGSGAYEQYF.

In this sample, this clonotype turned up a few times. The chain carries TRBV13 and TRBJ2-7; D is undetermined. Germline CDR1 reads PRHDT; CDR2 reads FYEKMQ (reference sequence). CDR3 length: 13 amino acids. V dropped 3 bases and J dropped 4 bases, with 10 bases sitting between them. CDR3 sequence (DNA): TGTGCCAGCAGCTTCCCGGACGGGTACGAGCAGTACTTC. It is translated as CASSFPDGYEQYF.

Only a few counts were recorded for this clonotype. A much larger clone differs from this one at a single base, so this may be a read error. CDR3 protein: CASSHRDEQYF. The DNA for the CDR3 is TGTGCCAGCAGTCATAGGGACGAGCAGTACTTC. The chain carries TRBV12-3 or TRBV12-4 and TRBJ2-7; D is unclear. The V gene lost 5 bases and the J gene lost 5 bases, with 7 bases spanning the gap. There are 11 residues in the CDR3.

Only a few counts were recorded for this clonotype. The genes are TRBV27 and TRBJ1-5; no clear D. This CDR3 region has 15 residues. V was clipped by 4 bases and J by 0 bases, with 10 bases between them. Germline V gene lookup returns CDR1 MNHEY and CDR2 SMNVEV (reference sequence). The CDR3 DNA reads TGTGCCAGCAGTTATGGGCACTCTAGCAATCAGCCCCAGCATTTT. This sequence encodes CASSYGHSSNQPQHF.

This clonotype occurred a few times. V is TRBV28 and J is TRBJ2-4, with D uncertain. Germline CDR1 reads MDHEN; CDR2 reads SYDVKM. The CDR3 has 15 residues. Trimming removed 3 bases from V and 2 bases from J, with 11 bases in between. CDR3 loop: CASSFTDATKNIQYF. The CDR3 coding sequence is TGTGCCAGCAGTTTTACCGATGCAACCAAAAACATTCAGTACTTC.

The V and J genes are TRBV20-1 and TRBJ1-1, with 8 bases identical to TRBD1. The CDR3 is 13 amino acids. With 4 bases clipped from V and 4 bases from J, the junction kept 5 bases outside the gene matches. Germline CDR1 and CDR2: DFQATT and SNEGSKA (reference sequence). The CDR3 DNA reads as TGCAGTGCTACACAGGGGGTGGGCACTGAAGCTTTCTTT. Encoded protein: CSATQGVGTEAFF.

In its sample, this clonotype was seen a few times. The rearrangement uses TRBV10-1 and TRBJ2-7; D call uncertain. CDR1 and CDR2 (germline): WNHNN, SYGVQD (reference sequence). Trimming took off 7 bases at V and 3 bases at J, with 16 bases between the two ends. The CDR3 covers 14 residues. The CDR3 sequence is CASTPQGRFYEQYF. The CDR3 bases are TGCGCCAGCACCCCCCAAGGCAGGTTCTACGAGCAGTACTTC.

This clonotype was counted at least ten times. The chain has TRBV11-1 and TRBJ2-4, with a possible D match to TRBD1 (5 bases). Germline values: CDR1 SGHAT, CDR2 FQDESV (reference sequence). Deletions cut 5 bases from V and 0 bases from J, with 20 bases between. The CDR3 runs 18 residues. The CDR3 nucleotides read TGTGCCAGCAGCCCCGACAGCACCCCCTCTTTAGCCAAAAACATTCAGTACTTC. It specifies CASSPDSTPSLAKNIQYF.

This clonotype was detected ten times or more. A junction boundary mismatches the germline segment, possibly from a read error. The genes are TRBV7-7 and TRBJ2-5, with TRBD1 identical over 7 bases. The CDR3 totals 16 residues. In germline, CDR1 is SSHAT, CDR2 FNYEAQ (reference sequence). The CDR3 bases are TGTGCTAGCAGCCCTTTCGAGACAGGGTTTTTTGAGACCCAGTACTTC. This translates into CASSPFETGFFETQYF.

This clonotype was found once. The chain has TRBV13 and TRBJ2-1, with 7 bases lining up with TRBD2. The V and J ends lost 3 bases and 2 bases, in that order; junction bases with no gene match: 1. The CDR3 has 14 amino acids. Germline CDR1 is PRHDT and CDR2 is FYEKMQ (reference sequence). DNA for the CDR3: TGTGCCAGCAGCTTGGGGACTACCTACAATGAGCAGTTCTTC. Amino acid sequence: CASSLGTTYNEQFF.

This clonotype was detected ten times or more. The CDR3 bases are TGTGCCTGGAGTGCAGGCCCCAACACTGAAGCTTTCTTT. It codes for CAWSAGPNTEAFF. The rearrangement joins TRBV30 to TRBJ1-1; no definite D call. V was cut by 1 base and J by 2 bases, with 8 bases left in between. The CDR3 loop spans 13 amino acids. Germline lookup yields CDR1 GTSNPN and CDR2 SVGIG (reference sequence).

The CDR3 DNA reads TGTGCCAGCAGCACGGGACTAGCGGGACCGTTCAGCTCCTACAATGAGCAGTTCTTC. As protein: CASSTGLAGPFSSYNEQFF. This chain connects TRBV9 to TRBJ2-1, with TRBD2 matching over 13 bases. This CDR3 region has 19 residues. V dropped 4 bases and J dropped 0; count of bases not matched to a gene: 10. Per the germline V gene, CDR1 is SGDLS and CDR2 is YYNGEE.

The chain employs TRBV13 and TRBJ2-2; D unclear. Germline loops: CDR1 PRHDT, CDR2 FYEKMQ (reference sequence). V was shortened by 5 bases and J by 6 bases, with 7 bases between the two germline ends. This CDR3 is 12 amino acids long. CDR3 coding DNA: TGTGCCAGCAGCCACCTAGCCGGGGAGCTGTTTTTT. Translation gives CASSHLAGELFF.

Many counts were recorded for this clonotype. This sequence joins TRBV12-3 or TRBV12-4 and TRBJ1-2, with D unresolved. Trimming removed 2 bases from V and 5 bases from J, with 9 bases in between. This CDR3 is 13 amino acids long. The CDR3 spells CASSLKAGYGYTF. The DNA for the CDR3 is TGTGCCAGCAGTTTAAAAGCGGGTTATGGCTACACCTTC.

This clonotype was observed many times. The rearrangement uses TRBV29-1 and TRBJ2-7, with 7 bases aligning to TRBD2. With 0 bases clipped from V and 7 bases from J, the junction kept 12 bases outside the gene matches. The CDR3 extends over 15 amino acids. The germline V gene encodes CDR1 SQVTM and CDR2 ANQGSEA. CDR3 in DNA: TGCAGCGTTGAAGAGAAGCGGGGCTTAACGTATGAGCAGTACTTC. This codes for CSVEEKRGLTYEQYF.

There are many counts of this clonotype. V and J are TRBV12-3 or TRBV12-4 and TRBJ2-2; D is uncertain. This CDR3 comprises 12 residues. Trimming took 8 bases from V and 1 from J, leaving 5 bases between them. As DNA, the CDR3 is TGTGCCAGCCGAGTGAACACCGGGGAGCTGTTTTTT. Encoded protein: CASRVNTGELFF.

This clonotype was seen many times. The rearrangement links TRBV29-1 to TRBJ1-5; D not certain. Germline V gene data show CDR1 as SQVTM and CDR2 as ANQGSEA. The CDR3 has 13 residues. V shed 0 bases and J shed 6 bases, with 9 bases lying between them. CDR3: CSVEDLGGQPQHF. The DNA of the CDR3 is TGCAGCGTTGAAGATCTGGGAGGTCAGCCCCAGCATTTT.

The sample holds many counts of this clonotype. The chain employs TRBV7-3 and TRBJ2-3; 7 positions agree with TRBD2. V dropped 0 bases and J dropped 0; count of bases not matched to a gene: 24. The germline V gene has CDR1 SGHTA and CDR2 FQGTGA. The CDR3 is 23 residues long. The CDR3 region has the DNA TGTGCCAGCAGCTTAACCGCTAGCGGTTCTATTCCGGCAGGGATCTCGAGCACAGATACGCAGTATTTT. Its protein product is CASSLTASGSIPAGISSTDTQYF. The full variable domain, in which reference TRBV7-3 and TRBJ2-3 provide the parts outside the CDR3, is GAGVSQTPSNKVTEKGKYVELRCDPISGHTALYWYRQSLGQGPEFLIYFQGTGAADDSGLPNDRFFAVRPEGSVSTLKIQRTERGDSAVYLCASSLTASGSIPAGISSTDTQYFGPGTRLTVL.

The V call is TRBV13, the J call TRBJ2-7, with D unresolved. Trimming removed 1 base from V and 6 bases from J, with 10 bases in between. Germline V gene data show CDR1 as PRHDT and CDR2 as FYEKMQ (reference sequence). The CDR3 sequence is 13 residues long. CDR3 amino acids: CASSLEARTEQYF. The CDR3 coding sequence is TGTGCCAGCAGCTTAGAGGCAAGGACCGAGCAGTACTTC.

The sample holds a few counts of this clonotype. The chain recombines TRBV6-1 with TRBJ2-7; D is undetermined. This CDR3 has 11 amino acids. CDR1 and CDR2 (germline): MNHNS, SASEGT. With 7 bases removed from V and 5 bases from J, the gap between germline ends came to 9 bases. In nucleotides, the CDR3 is TGTGCCAGCATGCAGGTCAACGAGCAGTACTTC. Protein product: CASMQVNEQYF.

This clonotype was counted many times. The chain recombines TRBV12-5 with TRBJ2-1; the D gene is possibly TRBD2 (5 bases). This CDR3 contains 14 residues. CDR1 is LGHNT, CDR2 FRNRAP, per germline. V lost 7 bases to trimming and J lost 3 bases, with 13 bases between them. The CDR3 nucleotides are TGTGCTAGTGAGGCGTTAGCGAACTACAATGAGCAGTTCTTC. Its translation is CASEALANYNEQFF.